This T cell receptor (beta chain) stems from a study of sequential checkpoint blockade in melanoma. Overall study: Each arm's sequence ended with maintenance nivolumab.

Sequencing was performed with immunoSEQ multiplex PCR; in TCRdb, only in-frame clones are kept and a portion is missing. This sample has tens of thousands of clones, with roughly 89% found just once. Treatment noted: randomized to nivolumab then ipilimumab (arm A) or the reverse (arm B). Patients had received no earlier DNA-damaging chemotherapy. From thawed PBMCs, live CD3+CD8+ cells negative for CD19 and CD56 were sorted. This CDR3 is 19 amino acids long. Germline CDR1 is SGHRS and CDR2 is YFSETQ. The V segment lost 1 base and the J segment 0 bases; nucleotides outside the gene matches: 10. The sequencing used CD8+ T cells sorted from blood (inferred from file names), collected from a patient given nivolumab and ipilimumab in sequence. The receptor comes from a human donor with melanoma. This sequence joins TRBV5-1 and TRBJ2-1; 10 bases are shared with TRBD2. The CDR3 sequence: CASSLMYSGRTSSYNEQFF. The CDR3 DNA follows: TGCGCCAGCAGCTTGATGTATAGCGGGAGGACAAGCTCCTACAATGAGCAGTTCTTC.